This T cell receptor beta chain was obtained from a study of monozygotic twins with inflammatory bowel disease. Researchers used roughly 3,700 ng of total RNA for each TCR library. TCRalpha along with TCRbeta cDNA was subjected to two nested PCRs lasting roughly 17 and 9 cycles. Following a re-call of the 5' RACE reads, TCRdb has one entry per CDR3 protein and lacks DNA. This repertoire includes 110,000 to 150,000 distinct CDR3 sequences. Germline CDR1 DFQATT, CDR2 SNEGSKA (reference sequence). The CDR3 runs 16 residues. Sequenced sample: blood. The TCR comes from a human donor with ulcerative colitis or Crohn's disease, or a healthy co-twin of an affected twin (not recorded which). The rearrangement joins TRBV20-1 to TRBJ2-2; TCRdb returns TRBD1, unconfirmable since there is no DNA. The CDR3 spells CSARVSGGAVNGELFF.